The rows below give T cell receptor beta chains drawn from one sample of a study of neoadjuvant anti-PD-1 for oral cavity cancer. Data came from immunoSEQ multiplex PCR; TCRdb stores just in-frame clones and leaves some out. The sample consists of 14,000 or so clones, about three quarters of them appearing once. Material: PBMCs, obtained after nivolumab (anti-PD-1) treatment. The receptors were sampled from a person aged 35 to 85 with oral cavity squamous cell carcinoma. Both conserved end residues are part of each CDR3. The order of the fields is CDR3 DNA, CDR3 protein, V gene, J gene, clone size, D gene. A D gene is named only where the DNA matches it firmly. Some rows have no size entry. The others give once, few or many, or a class for an expanded clone.

TGTGCCAGCAGTGAAGCCGACAGGGCCCGAGCCCACTACGAGCAGTACTTC	CASSEADRARAHYEQYF	TRBV6-1	TRBJ2-7	NA	TRBD1
TGTGCCAGCAGCGCCGGGACAGGGAACTATGGCTACACCTTC	CASSAGTGNYGYTF	TRBV2	TRBJ1-2	NA	TRBD1
TGTGCCAGCAGCGTAGGCGGGCAAGAGACCCAGTACTTC	CASSVGGQETQYF	TRBV9	TRBJ2-5	NA	NA
TGTGCCAGCAGTCTCGCGGCGGCAGGCTCAAATCAGCCCCAGCATTTT	CASSLAAAGSNQPQHF	TRBV2	TRBJ1-5	once	NA
TGTGCCAGCAGCGCAAGGGGGGCGAGCTCTGGAAACACCATATATTTT	CASSARGASSGNTIYF	TRBV9	TRBJ1-3	once	NA
TGTGCCTGGAGCTACAGCTCCTACGAGCAGTACTTC	CAWSYSSYEQYF	TRBV30	TRBJ2-7	NA	NA
TGTGCCAGCAGCTCAGGTGTGGGGGATGAGCAGTTCTTC	CASSSGVGDEQFF	TRBV7-3	TRBJ2-1	NA	NA
TGTGCCAGCAGCCGAGACACCGGGGCCTACGAGCAGTACTTC	CASSRDTGAYEQYF	TRBV11-2	TRBJ2-7	NA	NA
TGTGCCAGCAAGCGGGGGGACTTAAAAGCTTTCTTT	CASKRGDLKAFF	TRBV27	TRBJ1-1	NA	NA
TGTGCCAGCAGTTCCGGGACGTCCTACAATGAGCAGTTCTTC	CASSSGTSYNEQFF	TRBV2	TRBJ2-1	NA	NA
TGTGCCAGCAGTTCGGGGTCTACTAACTATGGCTACACCTTC	CASSSGSTNYGYTF	TRBV28	TRBJ1-2	NA	NA
TGTGCCAGCAGTAAACGTCTCAGGGGTTCGAGCGGGAGGGCCGTAGGGTGGGCACAAGAGACCCAGTACTTC	CASSKRLRGSSGRAVGWAQETQYF	TRBV27	TRBJ2-5	NA	TRBD2
TGTGCCAGCAGTCCCGGGACAGGGCCTGGAAACACCATATATTTT	CASSPGTGPGNTIYF	TRBV25-1	TRBJ1-3	few	TRBD1
TGCGCCAGCAGCCACCTCAGAAGTCTCGCTAGCGGGAGGCACTCCTACAATGAGCAGTTCTTC	CASSHLRSLASGRHSYNEQFF	TRBV4-1	TRBJ2-1	NA	TRBD2
TGTGCCAGCAGCCGAGCCGGGACTAGTCAAGAGACCCAGTACTTC	CASSRAGTSQETQYF	TRBV11-2	TRBJ2-5	NA	TRBD2
TGTGCCAGTAGTATAGGGACCGGGACTTCGTATGGCTACACCTTC	CASSIGTGTSYGYTF	TRBV19	TRBJ1-2	NA	NA
TGTGCCAGTAGTCTTACAGGACCAGCTTTCTTT	CASSLTGPAFF	TRBV19	TRBJ1-1	NA	NA
TGTGCCAGTAGTCGAGCGGGAGAGTACGAGCAGTACTTC	CASSRAGEYEQYF	TRBV19	TRBJ2-7	NA	TRBD2